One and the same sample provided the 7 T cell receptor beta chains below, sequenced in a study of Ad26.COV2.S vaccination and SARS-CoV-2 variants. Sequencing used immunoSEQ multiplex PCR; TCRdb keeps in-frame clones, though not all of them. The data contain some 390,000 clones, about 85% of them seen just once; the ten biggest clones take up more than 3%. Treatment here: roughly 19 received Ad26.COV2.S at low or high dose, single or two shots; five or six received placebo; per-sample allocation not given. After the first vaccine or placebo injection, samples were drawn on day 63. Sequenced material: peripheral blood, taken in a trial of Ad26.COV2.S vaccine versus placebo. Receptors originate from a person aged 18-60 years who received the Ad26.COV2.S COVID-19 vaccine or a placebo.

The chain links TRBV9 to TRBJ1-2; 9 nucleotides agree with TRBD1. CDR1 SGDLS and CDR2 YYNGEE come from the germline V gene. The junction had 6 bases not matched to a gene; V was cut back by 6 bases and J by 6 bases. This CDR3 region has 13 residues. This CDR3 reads CASKPWDRDGYTF. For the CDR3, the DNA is TGTGCCAGCAAACCGTGGGACAGGGATGGCTACACCTTC.

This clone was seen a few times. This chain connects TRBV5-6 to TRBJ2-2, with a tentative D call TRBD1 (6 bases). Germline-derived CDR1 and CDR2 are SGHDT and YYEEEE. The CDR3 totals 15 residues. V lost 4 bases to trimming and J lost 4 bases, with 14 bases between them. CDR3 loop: CASSGTSQRTGELFF. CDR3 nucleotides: TGTGCCAGCAGCGGGACAAGTCAGCGCACCGGGGAGCTGTTTTTT. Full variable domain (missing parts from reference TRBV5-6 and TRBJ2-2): DAGVTQSPTHLIKTRGQQVTLRCSPKSGHDTVSWYQQALGQGPQFIFQYYEEEERQRGNFPDRFSGHQFPNYSSELNVNALLLGDSALYLCASSGTSQRTGELFFGEGSRLTVL.

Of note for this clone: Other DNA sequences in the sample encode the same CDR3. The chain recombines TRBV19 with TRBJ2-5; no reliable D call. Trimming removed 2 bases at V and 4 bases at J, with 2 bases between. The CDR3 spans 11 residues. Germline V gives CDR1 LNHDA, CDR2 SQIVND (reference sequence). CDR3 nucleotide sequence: TGTGCCAGTAGTATACGAGAGACCCAGTACTTC. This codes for CASSIRETQYF.

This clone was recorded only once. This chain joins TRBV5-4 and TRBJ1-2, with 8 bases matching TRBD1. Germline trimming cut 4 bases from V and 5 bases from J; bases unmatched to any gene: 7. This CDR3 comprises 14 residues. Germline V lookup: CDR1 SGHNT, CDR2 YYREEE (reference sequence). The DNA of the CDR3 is TGTGCCAGCAGCCTCCAGGGGGCCGGGTATGGCTACACCTTC. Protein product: CASSLQGAGYGYTF.

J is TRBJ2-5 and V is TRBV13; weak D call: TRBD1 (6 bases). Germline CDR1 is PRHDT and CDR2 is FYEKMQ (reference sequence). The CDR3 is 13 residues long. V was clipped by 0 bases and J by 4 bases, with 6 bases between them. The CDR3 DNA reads TGTGCCAGCAGCTTAGGACAGGGAGAGACCCAGTACTTC. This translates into CASSLGQGETQYF.

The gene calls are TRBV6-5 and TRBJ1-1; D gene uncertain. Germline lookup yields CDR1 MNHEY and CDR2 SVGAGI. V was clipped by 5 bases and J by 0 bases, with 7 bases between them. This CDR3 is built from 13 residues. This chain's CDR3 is CASSNTLNTEAFF. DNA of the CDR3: TGTGCCAGCAGTAATACACTGAACACTGAAGCTTTCTTT.

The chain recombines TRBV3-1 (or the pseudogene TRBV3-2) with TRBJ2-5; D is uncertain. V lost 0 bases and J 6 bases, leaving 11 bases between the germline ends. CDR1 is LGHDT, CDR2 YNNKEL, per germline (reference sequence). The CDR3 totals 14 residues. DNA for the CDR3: TGTGCCAGCAGCCAAGATTCCGGTGTCCAGACCCAGTACTTC. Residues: CASSQDSGVQTQYF.